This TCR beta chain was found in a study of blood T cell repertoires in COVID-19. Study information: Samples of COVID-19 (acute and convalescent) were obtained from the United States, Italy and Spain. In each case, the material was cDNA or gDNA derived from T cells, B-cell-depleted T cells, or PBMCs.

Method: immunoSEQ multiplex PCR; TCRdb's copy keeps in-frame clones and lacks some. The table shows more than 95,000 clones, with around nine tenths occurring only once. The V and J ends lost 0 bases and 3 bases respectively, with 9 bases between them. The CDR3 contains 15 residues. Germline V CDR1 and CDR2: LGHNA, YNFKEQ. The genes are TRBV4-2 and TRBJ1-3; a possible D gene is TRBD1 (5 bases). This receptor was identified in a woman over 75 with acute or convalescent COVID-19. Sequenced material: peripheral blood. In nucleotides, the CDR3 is TGTGCCAGCAGCCAAGAGACAGTTCTTGGAAACACCATATATTTT. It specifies CASSQETVLGNTIYF.